Listed below are T cell receptor beta chains from one sample, sequenced in a study of graft-versus-host responses after intestinal transplantation. The protocol was immunoSEQ multiplex PCR, while the TCRdb copy is restricted to in-frame clones and leaves out a portion. The repertoire holds fewer than 95,000 clones, with 90% to 95% as singletons. These receptors' targets are unknown. The specimen comprised unstimulated CD8+ T cells sorted from spleen or lymph node cells, sampled before intestinal transplant. These receptors all stem from a human donor who received an intestinal transplant. Each CDR3 is given with its conserved first and last residue. Fields, in order: V gene, D gene, clone size, J gene, CDR3 DNA, CDR3 protein. The D gene is left open where the match is weak. Some rows have no size entry. The others give once, few or many, or a class for an expanded clone.

v_call: TRBV13
d_call: TRBD2
clone_size: -
j_call: TRBJ2-7
cdr3_nt: TGTGCCAGCAGCTTTGGCGTGGGACTAGCTGACTACGAGCAGTACTTC
cdr3_aa: CASSFGVGLADYEQYF

v_call: TRBV27
d_call: TRBD2
clone_size: -
j_call: TRBJ2-5
cdr3_nt: TGTGCCAGCAGTTTATGGTTCAGCGGGGGGGCGGAACTTCAAGAGACCCAGTACTTC
cdr3_aa: CASSLWFSGGAELQETQYF

v_call: TRBV19
d_call: -
clone_size: -
j_call: TRBJ1-5
cdr3_nt: TGTGCCAGTTTCGCGGGGAGCAATCAGCCCCAGCATTTT
cdr3_aa: CASFAGSNQPQHF

v_call: TRBV7-9
d_call: TRBD2
clone_size: -
j_call: TRBJ2-1
cdr3_nt: TGTGCCAGCAGCTCAACTAGCGGGAGGGCCAATGAGCAGTTCTTC
cdr3_aa: CASSSTSGRANEQFF

v_call: TRBV9
d_call: -
clone_size: -
j_call: TRBJ2-1
cdr3_nt: TGTGCCAGCAGCTCAAAGACAGGCCCCCAGGATGAGCAGTTCTTC
cdr3_aa: CASSSKTGPQDEQFF

v_call: TRBV10-1
d_call: TRBD2
clone_size: -
j_call: TRBJ2-7
cdr3_nt: TGCGCCAGCAGTGAGGGGCGGGAGGGAGGCCACGAGCAGTACTTC
cdr3_aa: CASSEGREGGHEQYF

v_call: TRBV27
d_call: -
clone_size: once
j_call: TRBJ1-6
cdr3_nt: TGTGCCAGCAGTTTAGTCACAGCCAATTCACCCCTCCACTTT
cdr3_aa: CASSLVTANSPLHF

v_call: TRBV29-1
d_call: -
clone_size: -
j_call: TRBJ2-7
cdr3_nt: TGCAGCGTTGGTGGGGCGCCATCCTACGAGCAGTACTTC
cdr3_aa: CSVGGAPSYEQYF

v_call: TRBV27
d_call: TRBD2
clone_size: -
j_call: TRBJ2-7
cdr3_nt: TGTGCCAGCAGTTTGAAGGGACTAGCTCCCTACGAGCAGTACTTC
cdr3_aa: CASSLKGLAPYEQYF

v_call: TRBV7-6
d_call: TRBD1
clone_size: -
j_call: TRBJ2-1
cdr3_nt: TGTGCCAGCAGTTCCGGGACAGGGTGGTCCTACAATGAGCAGTTCTTC
cdr3_aa: CASSSGTGWSYNEQFF

v_call: TRBV15
d_call: TRBD1
clone_size: -
j_call: TRBJ1-2
cdr3_nt: TGTGCCACCAGCAGAGATCCTACCGGACAGGGGGCGGTATCGGGAGGCTACACCTTC
cdr3_aa: CATSRDPTGQGAVSGGYTF

v_call: TRBV19
d_call: TRBD1
clone_size: -
j_call: TRBJ1-1
cdr3_nt: TGTGCCAGTATACAGGGGAACACTGAAACTTTCTTT
cdr3_aa: CASIQGNTETFF

v_call: TRBV5-6
d_call: TRBD1
clone_size: -
j_call: TRBJ1-1
cdr3_nt: TGTGCCAGCAGCTTGGGGGGGGAAGACAGGGGCGCTTTCTTT
cdr3_aa: CASSLGGEDRGAFF

v_call: TRBV11-3
d_call: -
clone_size: -
j_call: TRBJ1-1
cdr3_nt: TGTGCCAGCAGTGGGAGGAACACTGAAGCTTTCTTT
cdr3_aa: CASSGRNTEAFF

v_call: TRBV12-5
d_call: -
clone_size: -
j_call: TRBJ1-1
cdr3_nt: TGTGCTAGTGGTTTTCAACAGGATCTTGAAGCTTTCTTT
cdr3_aa: CASGFQQDLEAFF

v_call: TRBV2
d_call: TRBD2
clone_size: -
j_call: TRBJ2-7
cdr3_nt: TGTGCCAGCAGTGATTCGGCGGGAGGGCCATACGAGCAGTACTTC
cdr3_aa: CASSDSAGGPYEQYF

v_call: TRBV2
d_call: TRBD1
clone_size: -
j_call: TRBJ1-5
cdr3_nt: TGTGCCACCAAAGGGACAGGGGTCACAGCAGCCCAGCATTTT
cdr3_aa: CATKGTGVTAAQHF

v_call: TRBV19
d_call: TRBD1
clone_size: -
j_call: TRBJ2-5
cdr3_nt: TGTGCCAGTGGGCAGGGGGCGCAGGGGACCCAGTACTTC
cdr3_aa: CASGQGAQGTQYF

v_call: TRBV19
d_call: -
clone_size: -
j_call: TRBJ2-7
cdr3_nt: TGTGCCAGTAGTATAACAGGGTTCTACGCGGCGGACGAGCAGTACTTC
cdr3_aa: CASSITGFYAADEQYF

v_call: TRBV19
d_call: -
clone_size: -
j_call: TRBJ2-1
cdr3_nt: TGTGCCAGTAGTATAGGGGGGTTTGGAGGGGGCACTGAGCAGTTCTTC
cdr3_aa: CASSIGGFGGGTEQFF

v_call: TRBV4-1
d_call: TRBD2
clone_size: once
j_call: TRBJ2-7
cdr3_nt: TGCGCCAGCAGCGGACTAGCGGGAGGAGCCTACGAGCAGTACTTC
cdr3_aa: CASSGLAGGAYEQYF

v_call: TRBV19
d_call: -
clone_size: -
j_call: TRBJ1-1
cdr3_nt: TGTGCCAGTAGTATACAGGGTGACACTGAAGCTTTCTTT
cdr3_aa: CASSIQGDTEAFF

v_call: TRBV2
d_call: TRBD1
clone_size: -
j_call: TRBJ2-1
cdr3_nt: TGTGCCAGCAGGCCGACAGGGGTGATTTCCAATGAGCAGTTCTTC
cdr3_aa: CASRPTGVISNEQFF

v_call: TRBV19
d_call: -
clone_size: -
j_call: TRBJ1-2
cdr3_nt: TGTGCCAGTAGTAGTGGCCCCGGCTACACCTTC
cdr3_aa: CASSSGPGYTF

v_call: TRBV27
d_call: -
clone_size: -
j_call: TRBJ2-1
cdr3_nt: TGTGCCAGCAGTCCGGCGGGGATTTACAATGAGCAGTTCTTC
cdr3_aa: CASSPAGIYNEQFF

v_call: TRBV4-2
d_call: TRBD2
clone_size: -
j_call: TRBJ2-5
cdr3_nt: TGTGCCAGCAGCCACCCTAGCGGGGGGGCGGAGACCCAGTACTTC
cdr3_aa: CASSHPSGGAETQYF

v_call: TRBV11-3
d_call: -
clone_size: -
j_call: TRBJ1-1
cdr3_nt: TGTGCCAGCAGCTTTGGGGGGGCGGCTGAAGCTTTCTTT
cdr3_aa: CASSFGGAAEAFF

v_call: TRBV5-1
d_call: -
clone_size: -
j_call: TRBJ2-1
cdr3_nt: TGCGCCAGCAGCTCCCGAGCGGCCTCGGCCTACAATGAGCAGTTCTTC
cdr3_aa: CASSSRAASAYNEQFF

v_call: TRBV7-9
d_call: -
clone_size: -
j_call: TRBJ2-3
cdr3_nt: TGTGCCAGCAGCTTGGGCACGCAGTATTTT
cdr3_aa: CASSLGTQYF

v_call: TRBV4-3
d_call: TRBD1
clone_size: -
j_call: TRBJ2-7
cdr3_nt: TGCGCCAGCAGCCAAGATAACGGCAGGGGGCAGTACGAGCAGTACTTC
cdr3_aa: CASSQDNGRGQYEQYF

v_call: TRBV6-1
d_call: TRBD2
clone_size: -
j_call: TRBJ2-3
cdr3_nt: TGTGCCAGCGAAGGTACTAGCGGATACACAGATACGCAGTATTTT
cdr3_aa: CASEGTSGYTDTQYF

v_call: TRBV29-1
d_call: TRBD1
clone_size: -
j_call: TRBJ1-3
cdr3_nt: TGCAGCGCTGGACAGGGAGAGACTTTCGGAAACACCATATATTTT
cdr3_aa: CSAGQGETFGNTIYF

v_call: TRBV27
d_call: -
clone_size: -
j_call: TRBJ2-3
cdr3_nt: TGTGCCAGCGGATCGGGACTCGATACGCAGTATTTT
cdr3_aa: CASGSGLDTQYF

v_call: TRBV19
d_call: TRBD2
clone_size: -
j_call: TRBJ2-1
cdr3_nt: TGTGCCAGTAATTTTGTGGGACTAATGAACAATGAGCAGTTCTTC
cdr3_aa: CASNFVGLMNNEQFF

v_call: TRBV5-4
d_call: -
clone_size: -
j_call: TRBJ1-2
cdr3_nt: TGTGCCAGCAGCTCGAGGGGGGGACATCTACCCTATGGCTACACCTTC
cdr3_aa: CASSSRGGHLPYGYTF

v_call: TRBV7-8
d_call: -
clone_size: -
j_call: TRBJ2-5
cdr3_nt: TGTGCCAGCACCACCCCGGTGGGTACGGGAGAGACCCAGTACTTC
cdr3_aa: CASTTPVGTGETQYF

v_call: TRBV7-6
d_call: TRBD2
clone_size: once
j_call: TRBJ2-5
cdr3_nt: TGTGCCAGCAGTCAGACTAGCGGACAAGAGACCCAGTACTTC
cdr3_aa: CASSQTSGQETQYF

v_call: TRBV19
d_call: -
clone_size: -
j_call: TRBJ2-5
cdr3_nt: TGTGCCAGTAGGCCTCCCGGGGAAGAGACCCAGTACTTC
cdr3_aa: CASRPPGEETQYF

v_call: TRBV7-3
d_call: TRBD2
clone_size: -
j_call: TRBJ2-2
cdr3_nt: TGTGCCAGCAGCCGGCTAGCGGGGGGCCCAAACACCGGGGAGCTGTTTTTT
cdr3_aa: CASSRLAGGPNTGELFF

v_call: TRBV9
d_call: TRBD1
clone_size: -
j_call: TRBJ2-7
cdr3_nt: TGTACCAGCAGCCCCACCCCGCCGGGACAGGGCCTCCACTACGAGCAGTACTTC
cdr3_aa: CTSSPTPPGQGLHYEQYF

v_call: TRBV14
d_call: -
clone_size: -
j_call: TRBJ2-5
cdr3_nt: TGTGCCAGCAGCCGAGATGGTCTAACGGAGACCCAGTACTTC
cdr3_aa: CASSRDGLTETQYF

v_call: TRBV4-1
d_call: -
clone_size: -
j_call: TRBJ2-3
cdr3_nt: TGCGCCAGCAGCAGGGGGGGGCTAGCGTTAGATACGCAGTATTTT
cdr3_aa: CASSRGGLALDTQYF

v_call: TRBV29-1
d_call: -
clone_size: -
j_call: TRBJ1-3
cdr3_nt: TGCAGCGTTGCTTCTGGAAACACCATATATTTT
cdr3_aa: CSVASGNTIYF

v_call: TRBV7-9
d_call: -
clone_size: -
j_call: TRBJ1-1
cdr3_nt: TGTGCCAGCAGCTTGGGCGGGCCCGAAGCTTTCTTT
cdr3_aa: CASSLGGPEAFF

v_call: TRBV4-1
d_call: -
clone_size: -
j_call: TRBJ2-5
cdr3_nt: TGCGCCAGCAGCCAAGGACAGAGCCAAGAGACCCAGTACTTC
cdr3_aa: CASSQGQSQETQYF

v_call: TRBV5-6
d_call: TRBD1
clone_size: -
j_call: TRBJ2-5
cdr3_nt: TGTGCCAGCAGCACCGGGACAGGGGCACAAGAGACCCAGTACTTC
cdr3_aa: CASSTGTGAQETQYF

v_call: TRBV7-9
d_call: TRBD1
clone_size: -
j_call: TRBJ2-5
cdr3_nt: TGTGCCAGCAGCTTAGCTAGCAGGGGGCGAGGAGAGACCCAGTACTTC
cdr3_aa: CASSLASRGRGETQYF

v_call: TRBV6-1
d_call: -
clone_size: -
j_call: TRBJ2-7
cdr3_nt: TGTGCCAGCAGTGACAGGGGCTCCGAGCAGTACTTC
cdr3_aa: CASSDRGSEQYF

v_call: TRBV9
d_call: TRBD1
clone_size: -
j_call: TRBJ2-3
cdr3_nt: TGTGCCAGCAGCGGGACAGGGTCCACAGATACGCAGTATTTT
cdr3_aa: CASSGTGSTDTQYF

v_call: TRBV4-3
d_call: -
clone_size: -
j_call: TRBJ2-2
cdr3_nt: TGCGCCAGCAGCCAGCATAGACCGGGACTGACGAACACCGGGGAGCTGTTTTTT
cdr3_aa: CASSQHRPGLTNTGELFF

v_call: TRBV29-1
d_call: TRBD2
clone_size: -
j_call: TRBJ2-7
cdr3_nt: TGCAGCGTTGAATCGGGCGGGGGAACCTACGAGCAGTACTTC
cdr3_aa: CSVESGGGTYEQYF

v_call: TRBV19
d_call: TRBD1
clone_size: -
j_call: TRBJ1-1
cdr3_nt: TGTGCCAGTAGTTTGACAGGGTTGAACACTGAAGCTTTCTTT
cdr3_aa: CASSLTGLNTEAFF